What follows are 27 T cell receptor beta chains derived from one specimen sequenced in a study of T-cell memory formation after mild COVID-19. A single record per CDR3 protein comes from TCRdb applying MiXCR to the 5' RACE reads. This table has 300,000 to 400,000 distinct CDR3 sequences, 13% to 15% appearing once. The sample taken for sequencing was PBMCs or a T cell subset sorted from them (not recorded which). These receptors were taken from a man aged 18 to 29 who had mild COVID-19 (a few samples of this study predate the infection). Cell type and time point are not known.

This clonotype has a count of ten or more. The chain has TRBV7-6 and TRBJ2-1; D might be TRBD2 (6 bases). The CDR3 spans 16 residues. CDR1 is SGHVS and CDR2 is FNYEAQ in the germline V gene. V was clipped by 2 bases and J by 1 base, with 12 bases between them. The CDR3 DNA sequence: TGTGCCAGCAGCTTATTGCCTCGGGAGTCCTACAATGAGCAGTTCTTC. This translates into CASSLLPRESYNEQFF.

Only a few counts were recorded for this clonotype. The chain couples TRBV27 to TRBJ2-1; TRBD2 aligns across 10 bases. Germline assignment: CDR1 MNHEY and CDR2 SMNVEV (reference sequence). The CDR3 has 16 residues. V gave up 2 bases and J gave up 4 bases; unmatched junction bases: 5. CDR3 in amino acids: CASSLIVAGGYNEQFF. Here the CDR3 DNA reads TGTGCCAGCAGTTTAATAGTAGCGGGGGGTTACAATGAGCAGTTCTTC.

This clonotype was counted a few times. This chain links TRBV5-5 with TRBJ1-4; unclear D gene. The length of the CDR3 is 15 residues. Germline V gene data show CDR1 as SGHKS and CDR2 as YYEKEE (reference sequence). Between the trimmed V and J ends, which lost 4 bases and 3 bases, there was a span of 13 bases. The DNA for the CDR3 is TGTGCCAGCAGCCGACTATTTGACCCTAATGAAAAACTGTTTTTT. Residues: CASSRLFDPNEKLFF. The full variable domain, rest sourced from reference TRBV5-5 and TRBJ1-4, is DAGVTQSPTHLIKTRGQQVTLRCSPISGHKSVSWYQQVLGQGPQFIFQYYEKEERGRGNFPDRFSARQFPNYSSELNVNALLLGDSALYLCASSRLFDPNEKLFFGSGTQLSVL.

The genes are TRBV2 and TRBJ1-2, with a tentative D call TRBD1 (5 bases). V was clipped by 5 bases and J by 8 bases, with 15 bases between them. CDR3 length: 13 residues. The germline V gene encodes CDR1 SNHLY and CDR2 FYNNEI. The CDR3 sequence: CASSWTRREGYTF. The CDR3 nucleotides are TGTGCCAGCAGTTGGACACGCCGGGAGGGCTACACCTTC.

The J gene is TRBJ1-3, the V gene TRBV12-3 or TRBV12-4; D ambiguous. The ends were cut back, 5 bases at V and 4 bases at J, with 9 bases in the middle. The CDR3 consists of 13 residues. The CDR3 loop is CASSDVPGNTIYF. DNA for the CDR3: TGTGCCAGCAGTGACGTGCCGGGAAACACCATATATTTT.

V and J are TRBV7-8 and TRBJ2-1; D tentatively reads TRBD1 or TRBD2 (5 bases each). Germline V gene data show CDR1 as SGHVS and CDR2 as FQNEAQ. V lost 5 bases and J 10 bases, leaving 12 bases between the germline ends. The CDR3 sequence is 12 residues long. CDR3 residues: CASSLRGREQFF. The CDR3 nucleotides read TGTGCCAGCAGCCTCCGGGGCCGAGAGCAGTTCTTC.

The chain recombines TRBV20-1 with TRBJ1-3, with 11 nucleotides matching TRBD1. The CDR3 sequence is 13 residues long. The J segment lost 4 bases and the V segment lost 5 bases, leaving 1 base of the junction unmatched. The germline V gene encodes CDR1 DFQATT and CDR2 SNEGSKA (reference sequence). This CDR3 reads CSAWDRGGNTIYF. The CDR3, as DNA: TGCAGTGCTTGGGACAGGGGGGGAAACACCATATATTTT.

This clonotype appeared a few times. This chain joins TRBV7-2 and TRBJ1-1; D unclear. Germline assignment: CDR1 SGHTA and CDR2 FQGNSA. V dropped 3 bases and J dropped 3 bases, with 2 bases sitting between them. This CDR3 spans 11 amino acids. DNA of the CDR3: TGTGCCAGCAGCTTTTACACTGAAGCTTTCTTT. Translating gives CASSFYTEAFF.

This clonotype was seen more than once but under ten times. The genes are TRBV20-1 and TRBJ2-3; D might be TRBD2 (7 bases). The CDR3 sequence is 13 residues long. The V end lost 3 bases, the J end lost 6 bases, and 13 bases lay between the germline ends. Per the germline V gene, CDR1 is DFQATT and CDR2 is SNEGSKA (reference sequence). The CDR3 bases are TGCAGTGCTAGGGACGGGGGGCCCGATACGCAGTATTTT. This encodes CSARDGGPDTQYF.

The chain links TRBV7-2 to TRBJ1-2, with 11 bases fitting TRBD1. After removal of 5 bases from V and 7 bases from J, the junction contained 6 bases not matched to a gene. Germline V lookup: CDR1 SGHTA, CDR2 FQGNSA. CDR3 length: 14 amino acids. Here the CDR3 DNA reads TGTGCCAGCAGCATAGGACAGGGGGCGCCTGGCTACACCTTC. This encodes CASSIGQGAPGYTF.

This clonotype has a handful of counts. The rearrangement joins TRBV10-1 to TRBJ2-1; 9 bases match TRBD2. The V and J ends lost 4 bases and 0 bases, in that order; junction bases with no gene match: 10. This CDR3 is 18 amino acids long. Per germline, CDR1 WNHNN and CDR2 SYGVQD (reference sequence). CDR3 loop: CASSAAGLAGFSYNEQFF. In DNA form, the CDR3 reads TGCGCCAGCAGTGCCGCGGGCCTAGCGGGGTTCTCCTACAATGAGCAGTTCTTC.

The chain uses TRBV7-9 and TRBJ2-3, with D unresolved. The V end was cut by 4 bases, the J end by 0 bases, with 11 bases between. The V gene's germline CDR1 is SEHNR and CDR2 FQNEAQ (reference sequence). The CDR3 loop spans 15 amino acids. The CDR3 reads CASSYLGSSTDTQYF. The CDR3 DNA is TGTGCCAGCAGCTATTTAGGCAGCAGCACAGATACGCAGTATTTT.

A few counts support this clonotype. J is TRBJ1-6 and V is TRBV7-2, with D maybe TRBD1 (5 bases). The CDR3 length is 14 residues. Per the germline V gene, CDR1 is SGHTA and CDR2 is FQGNSA. Trimming cost V 7 bases and J 9 bases, with 16 bases left between them. The CDR3 sequence is CASTPLQGLSPLHF. CDR3 in DNA: TGTGCCAGCACCCCGCTGCAGGGTCTTTCACCCCTCCACTTT.

This clonotype appeared a few times. This sequence joins TRBV7-2 and TRBJ2-7; D possibly matches TRBD1 or TRBD2 (5 bases each). The CDR3 is 13 amino acids. V dropped 5 bases and J dropped 2 bases, with 10 bases sitting between them. The germline V gene encodes CDR1 SGHTA and CDR2 FQGNSA. CDR3 DNA sequence: TGTGCCAGCAGCCGGGACGGCCCCTACGAGCAGTACTTC. Amino acids: CASSRDGPYEQYF. The full variable domain, its missing parts supplied by reference TRBV7-2 and TRBJ2-7, is GAGVSQSPSNKVTEKGKDVELRCDPISGHTALYWYRQSLGQGLEFLIYFQGNSAPDKSGLPSDRFSAERTGGSVSTLTIQRTQQEDSAVYLCASSRDGPYEQYFGPGTRLTVT.

This clonotype appeared a few times. No DNA is shown, since the ends of the CDR3 on it are uncertain; the CDR3 is the one TCRdb lists. This sequence joins TRBV15 and TRBJ1-1; the table's D gene call, TRBD1, was not cross checked with the DNA. CDR1 and CDR2 (germline): LNHNV, YYDKDF (reference sequence). The CDR3 numbers 13 amino acids, ends counted. CDR3 amino acids: CATSRVGQGATMF.

This clonotype was seen at least ten times. The V gene is TRBV5-1, the J gene TRBJ1-1; unclear D gene. Germline V gene data show CDR1 as SGHRS and CDR2 as YFSETQ. With 0 bases removed from V and 5 bases from J, the gap between germline ends came to 11 bases. This CDR3 spans 14 amino acids. The CDR3: CASSLENSETEAFF. CDR3 nucleotides: TGCGCCAGCAGCTTGGAAAATTCGGAAACTGAAGCTTTCTTT.

This clonotype was seen at least ten times. The rearrangement joins TRBV12-3 or TRBV12-4 to TRBJ1-1, with 10 bases that match TRBD1. There are 14 residues in the CDR3. The trim removed 7 bases at V and 4 bases at J, leaving 6 bases unmatched. The CDR3 here is CASTPGQGFTEAFF. DNA for the CDR3: TGTGCCAGCACACCGGGACAGGGGTTCACTGAAGCTTTCTTT.

This clonotype was found a few times. The CDR3 spells CASSRDRTEDEQFF. The CDR3 DNA reads as TGTGCCAGCAGTCGGGACAGGACCGAGGATGAGCAGTTCTTC. The rearrangement links TRBV11-2 to TRBJ2-1; the match to TRBD1 covers 8 bases. The CDR3 is made up of 14 amino acids. Germline V lookup: CDR1 SGHAT, CDR2 FQNNGV. Losses at the gene ends were 6 bases for V and 8 bases for J; bases not matched to a gene: 9.

J is TRBJ1-6 and V is TRBV9; no definite D call. The CDR3 totals 14 residues. Trimming removed 0 bases at V and 10 bases at J, with 11 bases between. Germline lookup yields CDR1 SGDLS and CDR2 YYNGEE. The DNA for the CDR3 is TGTGCCAGCAGCGTAGCCGGGGTTGGGTCACCCCTCCACTTT. Protein sequence: CASSVAGVGSPLHF.

This clonotype has just a few counts. The chain links TRBV5-1 to TRBJ2-1; 11 nucleotides match TRBD1. This CDR3 comprises 15 residues. Germline CDR1 reads SGHRS; CDR2 reads YFSETQ. V lost 4 bases and J lost 7; bases outside the gene matches: 7. The CDR3 here is CASSTGQGAWNEQFF. Written as DNA, the CDR3 is TGCGCCAGCAGCACCGGACAGGGGGCTTGGAATGAGCAGTTCTTC.

The chain employs TRBV7-6 and TRBJ2-5; D tentatively reads TRBD1 or TRBD2 (5 bases each). The V end lost 5 bases, the J end lost 2 bases, and 15 bases lay between the germline ends. Germline V gives CDR1 SGHVS, CDR2 FNYEAQ. The CDR3 is made up of 15 amino acids. The CDR3 here is CASSPFFGAQETQYF. The DNA of the CDR3 is TGTGCCAGCAGCCCCTTCTTCGGGGCTCAAGAGACCCAGTACTTC. Full variable domain (remainder filled in from reference TRBV7-6 and TRBJ2-5): GAGVSQSPRYKVTKRGQDVALRCDPISGHVSLYWYRQALGQGPEFLTYFNYEAQQDKSGLPNDRFSAERPEGSISTLTIQRTEQRDSAMYRCASSPFFGAQETQYFGPGTRLLVL.

This clonotype was observed a few times. This rearrangement joins TRBV7-9 to TRBJ2-3; D not certain. There are 12 residues in the CDR3. V was trimmed by 5 bases and J by 6 bases, leaving 9 bases between them. CDR1 is SEHNR, CDR2 FQNEAQ, per germline (reference sequence). CDR3 sequence (DNA): TGTGCCAGCAGCCCCCGATTGGATACGCAGTATTTT. Its translation: CASSPRLDTQYF.

This clonotype turned up a few times. The chain combines TRBV29-1 with TRBJ2-3; possible D gene TRBD2, 5 bases. Trimming shortened V by 5 bases and J by 6 bases, and 15 bases separated the two germline ends. The CDR3 has 13 residues. Looked up from germline, CDR1 is SQVTM and CDR2 is ANQGSEA. The CDR3 coding sequence is TGCAGCGTTTTCGCGGGTTTCAGGGATACGCAGTATTTT. Translated: CSVFAGFRDTQYF.

The V gene is TRBV24-1, the J gene TRBJ2-3, with D possibly being TRBD2 (6 bases). The CDR3 has 14 amino acids. Looked up from germline, CDR1 is KGHDR and CDR2 is SFDVKD. Deletions cut 5 bases from V and 6 bases from J, with 14 bases between. CDR3 sequence: CATSGGAGLDTQYF. CDR3 in DNA: TGTGCCACCAGTGGAGGAGCGGGCCTTGATACGCAGTATTTT.

This clonotype was counted between two and nine times. The V and J genes are TRBV7-2 and TRBJ1-5; D not certain. CDR3 length equals 15 residues. Germline V gene sequence: CDR1 SGHTA, CDR2 FQGNSA. V was trimmed by 3 bases and J by 1 base, leaving 10 bases between them. CDR3 region: CASSFSDGSNQPQHF. The CDR3 DNA reads as TGTGCCAGCAGCTTCTCTGACGGGAGCAATCAGCCCCAGCATTTT.

The gene calls are TRBV5-1 and TRBJ2-5; perhaps D is TRBD1 or TRBD2 (6 bases each). The germline CDR1 and CDR2 sequences are SGHRS and YFSETQ. The CDR3 covers 17 residues. Between the trimmed V and J ends, which lost 4 bases and 2 bases, there was a span of 21 bases. Here the CDR3 reads CASSPRKGGGLQETQYF. CDR3 nucleotides: TGCGCCAGCAGCCCCCGGAAAGGGGGTGGACTACAAGAGACCCAGTACTTC.

This clonotype was observed a few times. V is TRBV3-1 and J is TRBJ1-3; D perhaps matches TRBD1 (6 bases). The CDR3 is 16 amino acids. Germline-derived CDR1 and CDR2 are LGHDT and YNNKEL (reference sequence). V was shortened by 1 base and J by 3 bases, with 13 bases between the two germline ends. The CDR3 is CASSQGIGGSGNTIYF. The DNA of the CDR3 is TGTGCCAGCAGCCAAGGCATAGGGGGGAGTGGAAACACCATATATTTT.